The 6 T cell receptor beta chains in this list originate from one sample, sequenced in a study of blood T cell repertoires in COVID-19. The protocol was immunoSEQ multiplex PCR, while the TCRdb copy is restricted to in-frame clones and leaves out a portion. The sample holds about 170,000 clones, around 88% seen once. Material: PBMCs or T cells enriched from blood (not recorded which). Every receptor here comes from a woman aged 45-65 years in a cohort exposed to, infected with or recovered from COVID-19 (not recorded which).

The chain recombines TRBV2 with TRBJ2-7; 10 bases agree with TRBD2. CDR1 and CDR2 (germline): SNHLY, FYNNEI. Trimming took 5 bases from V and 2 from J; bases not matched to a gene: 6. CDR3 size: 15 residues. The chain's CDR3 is CASSRTSGRTYEQYF. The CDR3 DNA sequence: TGTGCCAGCAGTCGGACTAGCGGACGGACCTACGAGCAGTACTTC.

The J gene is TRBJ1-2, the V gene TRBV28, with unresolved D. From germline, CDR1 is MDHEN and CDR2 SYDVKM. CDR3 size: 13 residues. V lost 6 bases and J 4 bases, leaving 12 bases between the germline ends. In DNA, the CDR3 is TGTGCCAGCAGGCAAGGACTTTCCTATGGCTACACCTTC. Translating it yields CASRQGLSYGYTF.

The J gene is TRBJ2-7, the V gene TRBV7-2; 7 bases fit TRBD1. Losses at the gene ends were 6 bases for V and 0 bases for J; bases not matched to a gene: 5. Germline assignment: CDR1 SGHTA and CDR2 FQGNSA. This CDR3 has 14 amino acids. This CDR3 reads CASRLTGTSYEQYF. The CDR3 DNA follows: TGTGCCAGCAGATTGACAGGGACCTCCTACGAGCAGTACTTC.

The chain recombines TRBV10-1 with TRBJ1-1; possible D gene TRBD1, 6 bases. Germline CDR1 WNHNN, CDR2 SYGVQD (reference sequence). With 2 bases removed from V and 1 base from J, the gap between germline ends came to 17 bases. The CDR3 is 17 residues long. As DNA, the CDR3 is TGCGCCAGCAGTGAGCTAACCTTCAGGGGTAGGAACACTGAAGCTTTCTTT. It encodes CASSELTFRGRNTEAFF.

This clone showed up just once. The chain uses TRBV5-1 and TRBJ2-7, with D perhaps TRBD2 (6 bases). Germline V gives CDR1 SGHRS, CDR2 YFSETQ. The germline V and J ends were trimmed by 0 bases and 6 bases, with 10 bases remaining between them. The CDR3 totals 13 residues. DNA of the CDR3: TGCGCCAGCAGCTTGGCGGGGGTTTCCGAGCAGTACTTC. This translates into CASSLAGVSEQYF.

The CDR3 region has the DNA TGTGCCAGCAGCTTGGGGGACAGGGGGTTCTATGGCTACACCTTC. Protein product: CASSLGDRGFYGYTF. The chain is built from TRBV5-6 and TRBJ1-2; 11 bases map to TRBD1. Trimming took 0 bases from V and 4 from J; bases not matched to a gene: 2. CDR1 SGHDT and CDR2 YYEEEE come from the germline V gene. This CDR3 is built from 15 residues.